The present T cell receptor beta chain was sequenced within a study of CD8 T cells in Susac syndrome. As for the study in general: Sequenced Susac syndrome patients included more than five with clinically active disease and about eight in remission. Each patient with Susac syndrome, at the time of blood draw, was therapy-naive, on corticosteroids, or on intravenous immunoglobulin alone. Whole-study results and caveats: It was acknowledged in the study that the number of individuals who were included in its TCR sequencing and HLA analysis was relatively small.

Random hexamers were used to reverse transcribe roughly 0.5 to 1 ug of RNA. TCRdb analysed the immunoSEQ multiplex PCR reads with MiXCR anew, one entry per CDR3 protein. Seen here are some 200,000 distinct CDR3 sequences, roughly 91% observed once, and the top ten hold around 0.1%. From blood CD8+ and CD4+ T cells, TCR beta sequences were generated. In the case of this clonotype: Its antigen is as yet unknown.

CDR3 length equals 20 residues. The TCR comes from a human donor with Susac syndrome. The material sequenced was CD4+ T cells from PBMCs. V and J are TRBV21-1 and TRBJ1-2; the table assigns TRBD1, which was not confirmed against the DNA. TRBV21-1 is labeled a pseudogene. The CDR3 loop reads CASSKGLFIRASPSCYGYTF. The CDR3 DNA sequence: TGTGCCAGCAGCAAAGGGCTTTTTATCCGGGCTTCACCAAGCTGCTATGGCTACACCTTC.